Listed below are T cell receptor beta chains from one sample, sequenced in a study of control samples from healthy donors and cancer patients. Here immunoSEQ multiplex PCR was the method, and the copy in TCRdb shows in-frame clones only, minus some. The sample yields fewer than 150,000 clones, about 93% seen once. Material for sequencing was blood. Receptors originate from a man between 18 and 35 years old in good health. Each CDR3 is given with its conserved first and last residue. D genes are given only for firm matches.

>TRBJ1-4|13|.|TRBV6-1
CASSETGLEKLFF
TGTGCCAGCAGTGAAACAGGGTTGGAAAAACTGTTTTTT
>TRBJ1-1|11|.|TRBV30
CAWRSSSEAFF
TGTGCCTGGAGGTCGAGTTCAGAAGCTTTCTTT
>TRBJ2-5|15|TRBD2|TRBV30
CAWSLGSGRGETQYF
TGTGCCTGGAGTTTAGGTAGCGGGAGAGGAGAGACCCAGTACTTC
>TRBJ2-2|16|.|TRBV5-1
CASSFLTGEGTGELFF
TGCGCCAGCAGCTTTTTGACAGGGGAGGGCACCGGGGAGCTGTTTTTT
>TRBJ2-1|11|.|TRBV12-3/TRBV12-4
CASSAFNEQFF
TGTGCCAGCAGCGCTTTCAATGAGCAGTTCTTC
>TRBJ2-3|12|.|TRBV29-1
CSVAGTWDTQYF
TGCAGCGTTGCCGGGACCTGGGATACGCAGTATTTT
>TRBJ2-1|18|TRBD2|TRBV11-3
CASSFNLAGGLSYNEQFF
TGTGCCAGCAGCTTCAATCTAGCGGGAGGGTTATCCTACAATGAGCAGTTCTTC
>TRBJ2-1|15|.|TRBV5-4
CASSLYYGVHNEQFF
TGTGCCAGCAGCTTGTATTACGGGGTCCACAATGAGCAGTTCTTC
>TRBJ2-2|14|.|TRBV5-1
CASSEGQNTGELFF
TGCGCCAGCAGCGAGGGACAGAACACCGGGGAGCTGTTTTTT
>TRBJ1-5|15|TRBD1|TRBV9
CASSAGQGVAQPQHF
TGTGCCAGCAGCGCGGGACAGGGGGTTGCTCAGCCCCAGCATTTT
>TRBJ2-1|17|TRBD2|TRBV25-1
CASSEEPGTTSYNEQFF
TGTGCCAGCAGTGAAGAACCCGGGACTACATCCTACAATGAGCAGTTCTTC
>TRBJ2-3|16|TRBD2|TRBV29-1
CSVVPSGGGGPDTQYF
TGCAGCGTTGTCCCTAGCGGGGGGGGCGGGCCAGATACGCAGTATTTT
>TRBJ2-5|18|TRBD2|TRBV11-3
CASSTRVGTSGGQETQYF
TGTGCCAGCAGCACCCGAGTTGGTACTAGCGGGGGCCAAGAGACCCAGTACTTC
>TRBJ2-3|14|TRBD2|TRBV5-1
CASSPGLAGDTQYF
TGCGCCAGCAGCCCTGGACTAGCCGGAGATACGCAGTATTTT
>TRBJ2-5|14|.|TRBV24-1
CATSDPTGSRTQYF
TGTGCCACCAGTGATCCGACGGGGTCACGCACCCAGTACTTC
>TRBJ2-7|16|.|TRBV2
CASSEAWPGSSYEQYF
TGTGCCAGCAGTGAAGCTTGGCCAGGCTCATCCTACGAGCAGTACTTC
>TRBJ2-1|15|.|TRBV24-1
CATSDLTGQPNEQFF
TGTGCCACCAGTGATTTGACGGGCCAACCTAATGAGCAGTTCTTC
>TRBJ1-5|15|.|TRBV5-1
CASSLGAGNNQPQHF
TGCGCCAGCAGCTTGGGAGCAGGGAACAATCAGCCCCAGCATTTT
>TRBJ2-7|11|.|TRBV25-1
CASSGLHEQYF
TGTGCCAGCAGTGGACTTCACGAGCAGTACTTC
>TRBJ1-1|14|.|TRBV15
CATSRTALNTEAFF
TGTGCCACCAGCAGAACAGCCCTTAACACTGAAGCTTTCTTT
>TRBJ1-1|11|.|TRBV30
CAWLSGVRAFF
TGTGCCTGGCTTTCAGGGGTCAGAGCTTTCTTT
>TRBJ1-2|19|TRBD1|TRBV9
CASSEGDRSLQFENYGYTF
TGTGCCAGCAGCGAGGGGGACAGGAGCCTACAATTTGAGAACTATGGCTACACCTTC
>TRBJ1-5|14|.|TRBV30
CACAKVDSHQPQHF
TGTGCCTGTGCGAAGGTGGACAGCCATCAGCCCCAGCATTTT
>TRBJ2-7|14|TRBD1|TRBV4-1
CASSNRDRGYEQYF
TGCGCCAGCAGCAACCGGGACAGAGGTTACGAGCAGTACTTC
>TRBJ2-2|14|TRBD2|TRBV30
CAWASRGGTGELFF
TGTGCCTGGGCCTCCCGGGGGGGAACCGGGGAGCTGTTTTTT
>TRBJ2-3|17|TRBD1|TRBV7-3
CASSLTGQGAFTDTQYF
TGTGCCAGCAGCTTAACGGGCCAGGGGGCGTTCACAGATACGCAGTATTTT
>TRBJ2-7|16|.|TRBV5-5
CASSLFWSVASYEQYF
TGTGCCAGCAGCTTGTTTTGGAGTGTTGCCTCCTACGAGCAGTACTTC
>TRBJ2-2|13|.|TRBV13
CGSRGTNTGELFF
TGTGGGTCGAGGGGAACGAACACCGGGGAGCTGTTTTTT